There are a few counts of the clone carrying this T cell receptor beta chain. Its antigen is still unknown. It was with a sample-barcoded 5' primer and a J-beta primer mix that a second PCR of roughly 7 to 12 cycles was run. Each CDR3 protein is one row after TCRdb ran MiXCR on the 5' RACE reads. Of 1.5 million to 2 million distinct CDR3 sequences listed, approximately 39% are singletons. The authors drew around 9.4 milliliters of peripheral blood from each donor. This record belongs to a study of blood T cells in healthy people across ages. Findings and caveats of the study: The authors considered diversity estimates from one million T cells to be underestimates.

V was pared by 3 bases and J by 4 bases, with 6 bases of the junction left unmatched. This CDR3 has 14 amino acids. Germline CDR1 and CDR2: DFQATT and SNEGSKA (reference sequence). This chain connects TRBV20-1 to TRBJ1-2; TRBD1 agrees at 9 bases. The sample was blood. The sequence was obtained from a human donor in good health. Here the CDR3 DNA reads TGCAGTGCTAGCTCGGGACAGGGAGCCTATGGCTACACCTTC. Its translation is CSASSGQGAYGYTF.